This TCR beta chain was captured by sequencing in a study of blood T cell repertoires in COVID-19. About the research overall: Sites in the United States, Italy and Spain provided acute and convalescent COVID-19 samples. PBMCs, B-cell-depleted T cells, or T cells provided the cDNA or gDNA that made up the material.

The CDR3 is made up of 15 amino acids. After removal of 4 bases from V and 8 bases from J, the junction contained 14 bases not matched to a gene. The germline V gene has CDR1 SGHNT and CDR2 YYREEE (reference sequence). Using immunoSEQ multiplex PCR, the repertoire was profiled, and TCRdb retains in-frame clones only, with some absent. Of about 69,000 clones detected, 60% to 85% appear once; the ten largest clones hold about 15%. This sequence originates from a man aged 60-69 years with acute or convalescent COVID-19. V usage is TRBV5-4 and J usage is TRBJ2-5; 7 bases are a match to TRBD1. Sequencing was carried out using peripheral blood. CDR3: CASSRTHRGAATQYF. The CDR3 bases are TGTGCCAGCAGCCGTACCCACAGGGGCGCGGCTACCCAGTACTTC. Looking up the rest from reference TRBV5-4 and TRBJ2-5 gives the full variable domain: ETGVTQSPTHLIKTRGQQVTLRCSSQSGHNTVSWYQQALGQGPQFIFQYYREEENGRGNFPPRFSGLQFPNYSSELNVNALELDDSALYLCASSRTHRGAATQYFGPGTRLLVL.